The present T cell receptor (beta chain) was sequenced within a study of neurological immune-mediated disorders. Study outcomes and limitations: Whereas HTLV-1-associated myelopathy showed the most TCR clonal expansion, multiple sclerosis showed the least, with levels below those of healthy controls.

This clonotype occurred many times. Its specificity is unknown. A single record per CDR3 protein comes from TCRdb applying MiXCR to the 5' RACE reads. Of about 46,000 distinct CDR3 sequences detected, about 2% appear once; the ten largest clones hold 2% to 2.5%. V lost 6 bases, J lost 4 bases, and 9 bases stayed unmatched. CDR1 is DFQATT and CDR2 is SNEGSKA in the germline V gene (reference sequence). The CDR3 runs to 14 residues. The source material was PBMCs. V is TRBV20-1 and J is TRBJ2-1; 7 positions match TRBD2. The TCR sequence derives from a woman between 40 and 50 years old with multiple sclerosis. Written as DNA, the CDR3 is TGCAGTGCCAAAGTAGCGGGTATATACAATGAGCAGTTCTTC. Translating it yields CSAKVAGIYNEQFF.